What follows are 16 T cell receptor beta chains derived from one specimen sequenced in a study of a mutant IDH1 vaccine in newly diagnosed glioma. Assay used: immunoSEQ multiplex PCR; TCRdb lists only in-frame clones, some missing. The sample contains about 69,000 clones, approximately 83% of which appear only once. Regarding time point: baseline, week 1 (first vaccination visit). Treatment reported: pre-vaccination baseline after standard-of-care therapy. Sequences were derived from PBMCs, sampled from a glioma patient treated with radiotherapy, temozolomide or both. The receptors were gathered from a man under 40 with glioma.

The chain couples TRBV2 to TRBJ2-7; 9 bases are a match to TRBD1. CDR3 length equals 17 residues. Losses at the gene ends were 0 bases for V and 3 bases for J; bases not matched to a gene: 9. The germline gives CDR1 SNHLY, CDR2 FYNNEI. CDR3 amino acids: CASSEALGDREFYEQYF. The CDR3 DNA sequence: TGTGCCAGCAGTGAAGCCTTAGGGGACAGGGAGTTCTACGAGCAGTACTTC.

This clone was counted once. The chain joins TRBV5-1 to TRBJ2-2; 7 bases are a match to TRBD1. The germline V gene has CDR1 SGHRS and CDR2 YFSETQ. V lost 7 bases and J lost 0; bases outside the gene matches: 6. The CDR3 is made up of 15 amino acids. As DNA, the CDR3 is TGCGCCAGCTCCCGGGACAGTCCGAACACCGGGGAGCTGTTTTTT. Encoded protein: CASSRDSPNTGELFF.

V is TRBV5-5 and J is TRBJ1-1, with D perhaps TRBD1 (6 bases). Germline CDR1 SGHKS, CDR2 YYEKEE (reference sequence). Trimming removed 1 base from V and 0 bases from J, with 13 bases in between. This CDR3 spans 16 amino acids. CDR3 bases: TGTGCCAGCAGCTTGTACGGGGGCTCGTTGAACACTGAAGCTTTCTTT. It encodes CASSLYGGSLNTEAFF.

The rearrangement links TRBV4-2 to TRBJ1-1; 7 nucleotides align to TRBD1. The length of the CDR3 is 15 residues. CDR1 is LGHNA, CDR2 YNFKEQ, per germline. Trimming took 0 bases from V and 6 from J; bases not matched to a gene: 7. This CDR3 is CASSQDSRGFAEAFF. In DNA form, the CDR3 reads TGTGCCAGCAGCCAAGATTCCAGGGGGTTCGCTGAAGCTTTCTTT.

This chain uses TRBV30 with TRBJ2-1; possible D gene TRBD1, 5 bases. Trimming removed 1 base at V and 5 bases at J, with 21 bases between. CDR1 is GTSNPN and CDR2 is SVGIG in the germline V gene (reference sequence). This CDR3 has 17 amino acids. The CDR3 region has the DNA TGTGCCTGGAGTGCCAGGGTGGGTTTCGAGCCCCACAATGAGCAGTTCTTC. Protein: CAWSARVGFEPHNEQFF.

This chain's CDR3 is CASRRGARVEQFF. The CDR3 region has the DNA TGTGCCAGCAGGAGAGGGGCACGGGTTGAGCAGTTCTTC. The V call is TRBV6-5, the J call TRBJ2-1; D might be TRBD1 or TRBD2, each matching 5 bases. Germline CDR1 MNHEY, CDR2 SVGAGI. The CDR3 runs 13 residues. Trimming pared 6 bases from V and 9 bases from J, leaving 15 bases between.

This chain links TRBV5-1 with TRBJ2-2, with 8 positions matching TRBD2. Losses at the gene ends were 4 bases for V and 4 bases for J; bases not matched to a gene: 6. Looked up from germline, CDR1 is SGHRS and CDR2 is YFSETQ. The CDR3 is 15 amino acids. The CDR3 is CASSPSGGGTGELFF. The CDR3 DNA reads TGCGCCAGCAGCCCGTCGGGAGGGGGCACCGGGGAGCTGTTTTTT.

This chain uses TRBV10-3 with TRBJ2-5; no definite D call. The assigned J gene may be wrong: the sequence end matches TRBJ2-7 better. The CDR3 sequence is 13 residues long. From germline, CDR1 is ENHRY and CDR2 SYGVKD. This CDR3 reads CAISERPAYEQYF. The CDR3 DNA is TGTGCCATCAGTGAGCGGCCCGCCTACGAGCAGTACTTC.

CDR3 DNA sequence: TGTGCCTGGAGTTCGGGGATCATGAACACTGAAGCTTTCTTT. This codes for CAWSSGIMNTEAFF. V gene TRBV30 combines with J gene TRBJ1-1; no firm D call. Trimming removed 2 bases from V and 0 bases from J, with 10 bases in between. Germline CDR1 is GTSNPN and CDR2 is SVGIG (reference sequence). The CDR3 consists of 14 residues.

Only a few counts were recorded for this clone. The chain joins TRBV5-6 to TRBJ1-3, with 10 bases lining up with TRBD1. With V trimmed by 4 bases and J by 0 bases, 4 bases remained unmatched. The V gene's germline CDR1 is SGHDT and CDR2 YYEEEE. CDR3 length: 16 amino acids. In nucleotides, the CDR3 is TGTGCCAGCAGCCGGGGACAGGGGAGCTCTGGAAACACCATATATTTT. Amino acids: CASSRGQGSSGNTIYF.

The CDR3 coding sequence is TGTGCCAGCAGTTTTAGGGGATCTGGAAACACCATATATTTT. This codes for CASSFRGSGNTIYF. The rearrangement joins TRBV28 to TRBJ1-3; D is possibly TRBD1 (5 bases). The V gene lost 3 bases and the J gene lost 1 base, with 7 bases spanning the gap. The CDR3 contains 14 residues. The germline V gene has CDR1 MDHEN and CDR2 SYDVKM.

The chain links TRBV19 to TRBJ2-3; possible D gene TRBD1, 5 bases. This CDR3 has 13 residues. Trimming removed 3 bases at V and 4 bases at J, with 8 bases between. The germline V gene has CDR1 LNHDA and CDR2 SQIVND (reference sequence). Written as DNA, the CDR3 is TGTGCCAGTAGTATGGGGCTCCCAGATACGCAGTATTTT. Translating it yields CASSMGLPDTQYF. Based on the CDR3 plus reference TRBV19 and TRBJ2-3, the full variable domain is DGGITQSPKYLFRKEGQNVTLSCEQNLNHDAMYWYRQDPGQGLRLIYYSQIVNDFQKGDIAEGYSVSREKKESFPLTVTSAQKNPTAFYLCASSMGLPDTQYFGPGTRLTVL.

This clone was seen only once. V usage is TRBV5-1 and J usage is TRBJ2-2; weak D call: TRBD1 (6 bases). Trimming cost V 4 bases and J 7 bases, with 17 bases left between them. The CDR3 has 15 residues. Per germline, CDR1 SGHRS and CDR2 YFSETQ. CDR3 in amino acids: CASSPGWTVGGELFF. The CDR3 bases are TGCGCCAGCAGCCCAGGATGGACAGTTGGCGGGGAGCTGTTTTTT.

J is TRBJ1-6 and V is TRBV6-4; D unresolved. The CDR3 has 16 amino acids. CDR1 is MRHNA, CDR2 SNTAGT, per germline. V was pared by 3 bases and J by 2 bases, with 11 bases between. The CDR3 sequence: CASSEVAHAYNSPLHF. CDR3 DNA: TGTGCCAGCAGTGAAGTCGCACACGCCTATAATTCACCCCTCCACTTT.

V and J are TRBV5-6 and TRBJ2-2, with D unclear. The germline V gene has CDR1 SGHDT and CDR2 YYEEEE. The V end lost 4 bases, the J end lost 1 base, and 8 bases lay between the germline ends. CDR3 length equals 14 residues. CDR3 bases: TGTGCCAGCAGCCCGGTCCGGAACACCGGGGAGCTGTTTTTT. Residues: CASSPVRNTGELFF. The full variable domain, completed using reference TRBV5-6 and TRBJ2-2, is DAGVTQSPTHLIKTRGQQVTLRCSPKSGHDTVSWYQQALGQGPQFIFQYYEEEERQRGNFPDRFSGHQFPNYSSELNVNALLLGDSALYLCASSPVRNTGELFFGEGSRLTVL.

The CDR3 nucleotides are TGTGCCAGCAGTTTAAAAACAGGGGGCTTCGGGGAGACCCAGTACTTC. Residues: CASSLKTGGFGETQYF. The chain has TRBV27 and TRBJ2-5, with 9 bases lining up with TRBD1. From germline, CDR1 is MNHEY and CDR2 SMNVEV (reference sequence). J was trimmed by 5 bases and V by 2 bases; bases with no gene match: 9. CDR3 size: 16 residues.